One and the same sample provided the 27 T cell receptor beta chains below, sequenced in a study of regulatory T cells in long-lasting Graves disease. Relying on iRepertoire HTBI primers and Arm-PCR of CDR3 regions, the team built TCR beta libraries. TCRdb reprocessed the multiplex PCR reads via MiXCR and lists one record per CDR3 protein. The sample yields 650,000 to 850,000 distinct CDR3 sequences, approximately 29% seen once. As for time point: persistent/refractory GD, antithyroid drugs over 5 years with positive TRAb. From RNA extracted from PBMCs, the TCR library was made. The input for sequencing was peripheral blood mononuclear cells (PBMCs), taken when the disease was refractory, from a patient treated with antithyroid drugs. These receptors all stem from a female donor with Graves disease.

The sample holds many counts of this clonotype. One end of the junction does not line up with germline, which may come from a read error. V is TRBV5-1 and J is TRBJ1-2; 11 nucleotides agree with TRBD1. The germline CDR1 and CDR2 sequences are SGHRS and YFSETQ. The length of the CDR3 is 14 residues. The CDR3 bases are TGTGCCAGCAGTTCCGGACAGGGGGCGGGTGGCTACACCTTC. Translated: CASSSGQGAGGYTF.

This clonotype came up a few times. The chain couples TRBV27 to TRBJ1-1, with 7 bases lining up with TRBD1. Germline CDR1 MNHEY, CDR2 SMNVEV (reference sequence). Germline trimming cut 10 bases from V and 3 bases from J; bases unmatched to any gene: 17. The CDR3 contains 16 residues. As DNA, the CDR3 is TGTGCCACCTTCGGGAGGACAGGTGCTGTTTACACTGAAGCTTTCTTT. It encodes CATFGRTGAVYTEAFF.

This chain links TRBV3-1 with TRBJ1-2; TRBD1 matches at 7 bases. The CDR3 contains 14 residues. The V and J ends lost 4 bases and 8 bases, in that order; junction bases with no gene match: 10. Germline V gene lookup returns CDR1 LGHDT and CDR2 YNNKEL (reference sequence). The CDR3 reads CASSLTGDGKGYTF. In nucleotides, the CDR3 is TGTGCCAGCAGCCTCACAGGGGACGGTAAGGGCTACACCTTC.

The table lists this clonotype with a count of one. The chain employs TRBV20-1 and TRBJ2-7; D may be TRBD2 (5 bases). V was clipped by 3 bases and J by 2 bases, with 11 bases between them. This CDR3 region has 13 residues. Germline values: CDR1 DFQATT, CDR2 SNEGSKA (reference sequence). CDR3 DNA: TGCAGTGCTAGCCCCAGCGGCCCCTACGAGCAGTACTTC. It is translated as CSASPSGPYEQYF.

The CDR3 region has the DNA TGTGCCAGCAGTTTTAAAGGGTTGCTAGCGGGAGTATCGACCGGGGAGCTGTTTTTT. It yields the protein CASSFKGLLAGVSTGELFF. The genes are TRBV27 and TRBJ2-2; TRBD2 matches 10 bases. J was trimmed by 5 bases and V by 3 bases; bases with no gene match: 15. The CDR3 sequence is 19 residues long. Germline V lookup: CDR1 MNHEY, CDR2 SMNVEV (reference sequence).

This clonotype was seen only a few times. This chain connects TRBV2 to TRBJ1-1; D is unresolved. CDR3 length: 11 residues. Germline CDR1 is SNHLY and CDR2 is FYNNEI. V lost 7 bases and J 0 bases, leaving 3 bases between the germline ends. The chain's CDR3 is CASNVNTEAFF. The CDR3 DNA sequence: TGTGCCAGCAATGTGAACACTGAAGCTTTCTTT.

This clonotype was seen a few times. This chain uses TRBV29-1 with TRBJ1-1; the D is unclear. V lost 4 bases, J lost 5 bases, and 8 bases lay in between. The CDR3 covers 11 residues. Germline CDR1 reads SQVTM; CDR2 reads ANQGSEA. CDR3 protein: CSVVWGTEAFF. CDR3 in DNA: TGCAGCGTTGTCTGGGGAACTGAAGCTTTCTTT.

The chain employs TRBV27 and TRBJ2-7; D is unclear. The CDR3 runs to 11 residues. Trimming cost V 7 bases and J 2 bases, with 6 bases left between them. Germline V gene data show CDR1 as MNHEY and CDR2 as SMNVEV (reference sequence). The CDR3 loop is CASIRPYEQYF. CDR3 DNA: TGTGCCAGCATTAGACCCTACGAGCAGTACTTC.

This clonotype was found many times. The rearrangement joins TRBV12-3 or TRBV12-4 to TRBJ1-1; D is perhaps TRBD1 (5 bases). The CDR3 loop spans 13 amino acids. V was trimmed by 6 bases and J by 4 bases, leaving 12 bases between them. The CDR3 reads CASRPGGFTEAFF. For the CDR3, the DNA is TGTGCCAGCAGGCCCGGGGGGTTCACTGAAGCTTTCTTT.

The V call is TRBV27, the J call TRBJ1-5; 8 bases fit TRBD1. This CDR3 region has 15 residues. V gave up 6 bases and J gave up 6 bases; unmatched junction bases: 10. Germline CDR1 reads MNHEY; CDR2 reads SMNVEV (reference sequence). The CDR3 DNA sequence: TGTGCCAGCAGGCAGACAGGGGTTGGTAGTCAGCCCCAGCATTTT. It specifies CASRQTGVGSQPQHF.

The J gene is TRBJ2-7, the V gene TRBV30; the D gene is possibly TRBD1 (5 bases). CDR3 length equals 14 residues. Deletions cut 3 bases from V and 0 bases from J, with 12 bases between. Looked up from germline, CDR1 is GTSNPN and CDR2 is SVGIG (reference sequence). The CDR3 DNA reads TGTGCCTGGAGGTTCGACGACAGCTCCTACGAGCAGTACTTC. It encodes CAWRFDDSSYEQYF.

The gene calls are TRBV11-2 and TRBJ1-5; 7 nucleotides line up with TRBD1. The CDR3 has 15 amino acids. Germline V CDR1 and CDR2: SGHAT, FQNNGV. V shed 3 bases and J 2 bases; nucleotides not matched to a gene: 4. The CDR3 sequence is CASSFGTDGNQPQHF. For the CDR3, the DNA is TGTGCCAGCAGCTTCGGGACAGACGGCAATCAGCCCCAGCATTTT.

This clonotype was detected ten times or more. The CDR3 spells CASSPLVNEKLFF. CDR3 nucleotides: TGTGCCAGCAGCCCTCTGGTTAATGAAAAACTGTTTTTT. The J gene is TRBJ1-4, the V gene TRBV7-2; D remains ambiguous. Germline V gene lookup returns CDR1 SGHTA and CDR2 FQGNSA. The CDR3 runs 13 residues. The V end lost 5 bases, the J end lost 4 bases, and 8 bases lay between the germline ends.

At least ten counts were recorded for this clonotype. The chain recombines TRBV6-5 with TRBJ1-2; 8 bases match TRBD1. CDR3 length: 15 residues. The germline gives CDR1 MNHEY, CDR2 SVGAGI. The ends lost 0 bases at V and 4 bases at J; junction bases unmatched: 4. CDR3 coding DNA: TGTGCCAGCAGTTACTCGACAGGGGTCATCTATGGCTACACCTTC. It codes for CASSYSTGVIYGYTF.

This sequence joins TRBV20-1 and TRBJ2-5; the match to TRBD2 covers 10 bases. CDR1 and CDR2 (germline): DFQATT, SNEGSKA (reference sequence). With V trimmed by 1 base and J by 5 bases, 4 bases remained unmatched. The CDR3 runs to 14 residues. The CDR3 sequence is CSARVLAGVETQYF. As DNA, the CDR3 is TGCAGTGCTAGAGTGCTAGCGGGAGTTGAGACCCAGTACTTC.

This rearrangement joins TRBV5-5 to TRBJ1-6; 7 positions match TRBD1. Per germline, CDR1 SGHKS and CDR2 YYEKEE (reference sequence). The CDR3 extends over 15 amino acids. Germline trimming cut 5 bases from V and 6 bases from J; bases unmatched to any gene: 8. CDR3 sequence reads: CASSSTGVGNSPLHF. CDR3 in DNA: TGTGCCAGCAGTTCTACAGGGGTCGGTAATTCACCCCTCCACTTT.

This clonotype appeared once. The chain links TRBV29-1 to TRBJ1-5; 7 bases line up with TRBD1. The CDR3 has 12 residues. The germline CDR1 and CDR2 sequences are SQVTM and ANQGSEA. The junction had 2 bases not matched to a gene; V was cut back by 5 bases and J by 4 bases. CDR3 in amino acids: CSVLTGNQPQHF. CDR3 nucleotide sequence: TGCAGCGTTTTGACAGGGAATCAGCCCCAGCATTTT.

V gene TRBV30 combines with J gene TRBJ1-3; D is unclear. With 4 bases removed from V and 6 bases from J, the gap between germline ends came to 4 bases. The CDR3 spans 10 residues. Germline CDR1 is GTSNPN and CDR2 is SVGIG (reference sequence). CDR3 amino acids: CAWKINTIYF. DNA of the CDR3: TGTGCCTGGAAAATAAACACCATATATTTT.

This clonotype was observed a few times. Written as DNA, the CDR3 is TGTGCCAGCAGTTTAGGACTAGCGGGAGGGCCAGAAACCTACGAGCAGTACTTC. Protein product: CASSLGLAGGPETYEQYF. The rearrangement uses TRBV27 and TRBJ2-7; 15 positions agree with TRBD2. CDR1 is MNHEY and CDR2 is SMNVEV in the germline V gene (reference sequence). With V trimmed by 2 bases and J by 2 bases, 7 bases remained unmatched. CDR3 size: 18 residues.

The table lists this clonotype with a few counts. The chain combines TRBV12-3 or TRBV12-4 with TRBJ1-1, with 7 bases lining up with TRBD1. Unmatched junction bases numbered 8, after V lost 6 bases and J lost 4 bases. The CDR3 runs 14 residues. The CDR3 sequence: CASRKRTGSTEAFF. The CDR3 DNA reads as TGTGCCAGCAGAAAAAGGACAGGTTCCACTGAAGCTTTCTTT.

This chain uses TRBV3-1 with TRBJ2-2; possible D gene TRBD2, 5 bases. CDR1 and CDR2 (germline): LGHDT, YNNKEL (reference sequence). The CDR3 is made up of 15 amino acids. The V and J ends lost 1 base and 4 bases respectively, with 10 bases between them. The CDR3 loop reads CASSQAGSGTGELFF. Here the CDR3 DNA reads TGTGCCAGCAGCCAAGCGGGGTCAGGCACCGGGGAGCTGTTTTTT.

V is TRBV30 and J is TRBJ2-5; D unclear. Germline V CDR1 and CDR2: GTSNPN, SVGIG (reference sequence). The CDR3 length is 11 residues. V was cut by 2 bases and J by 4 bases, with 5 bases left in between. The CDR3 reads CAWSTLETQYF. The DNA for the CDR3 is TGTGCCTGGAGTACCTTAGAGACCCAGTACTTC.

In DNA, the CDR3 is TGTGCCAGCAGCGTACTTGGTACCCCCGGGGCGCAGGAGCAGTACTTC. Its translation: CASSVLGTPGAQEQYF. The chain combines TRBV9 with TRBJ2-7; either TRBD1 or TRBD2 may fit D (5 bases each). Trimming removed 1 base at V and 7 bases at J, with 21 bases between. This CDR3 has 16 residues. Germline CDR1 is SGDLS and CDR2 is YYNGEE. The variable domain in full, completed from reference TRBV9 and TRBJ2-7, reads DSGVTQTPKHLITATGQRVTLRCSPRSGDLSVYWYQQSLDQGLQFLIQYYNGEERAKGNILERFSAQQFPDLHSELNLSSLELGDSALYFCASSVLGTPGAQEQYFGPGTRLTVT.

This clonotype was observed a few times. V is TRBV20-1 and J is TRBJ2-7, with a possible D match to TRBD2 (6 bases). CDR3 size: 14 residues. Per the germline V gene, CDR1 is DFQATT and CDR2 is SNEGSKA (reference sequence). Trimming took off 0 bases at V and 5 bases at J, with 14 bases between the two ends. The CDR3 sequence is CSARDGGVPNEQYF. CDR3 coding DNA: TGCAGTGCTAGAGATGGCGGGGTTCCCAACGAGCAGTACTTC.

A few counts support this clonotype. CDR3 nucleotides: TGTGCCAGCAGCCAGGATCTGGGGATGAACACTGAAGCTTTCTTT. Translating gives CASSQDLGMNTEAFF. The J gene is TRBJ1-1, the V gene TRBV3-1; D is unclear. Germline-derived CDR1 and CDR2 are LGHDT and YNNKEL (reference sequence). V lost 3 bases and J lost 0, with 11 bases in between. The CDR3 contains 15 residues.

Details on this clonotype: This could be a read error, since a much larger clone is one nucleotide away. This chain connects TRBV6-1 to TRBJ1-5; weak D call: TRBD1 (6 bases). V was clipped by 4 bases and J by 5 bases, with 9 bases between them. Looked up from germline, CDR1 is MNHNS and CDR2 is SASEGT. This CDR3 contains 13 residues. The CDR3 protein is CASSADSYQPQHF. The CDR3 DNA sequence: TGTGCCAGCAGTGCGGACAGCTATCAGCCCCAGCATTTT.

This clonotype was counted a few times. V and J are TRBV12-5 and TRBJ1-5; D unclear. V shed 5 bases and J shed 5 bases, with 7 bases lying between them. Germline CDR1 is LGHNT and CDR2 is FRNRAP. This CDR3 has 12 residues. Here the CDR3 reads CASGDNYQPQHF. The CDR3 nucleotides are TGTGCTAGTGGTGACAATTATCAGCCCCAGCATTTT.